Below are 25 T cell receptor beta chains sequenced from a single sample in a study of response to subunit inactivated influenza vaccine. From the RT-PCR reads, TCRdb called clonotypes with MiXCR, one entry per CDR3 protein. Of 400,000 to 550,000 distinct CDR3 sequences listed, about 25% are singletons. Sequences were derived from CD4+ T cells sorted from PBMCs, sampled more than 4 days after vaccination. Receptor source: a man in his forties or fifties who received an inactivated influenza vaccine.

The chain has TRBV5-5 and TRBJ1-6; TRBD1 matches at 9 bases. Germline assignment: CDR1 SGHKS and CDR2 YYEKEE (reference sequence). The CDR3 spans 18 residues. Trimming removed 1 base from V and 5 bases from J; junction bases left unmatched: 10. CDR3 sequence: CASSLQRTGAENNSPLHF. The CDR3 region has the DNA TGTGCCAGCAGCTTGCAAAGGACAGGGGCAGAAAATAATTCACCCCTCCACTTT.

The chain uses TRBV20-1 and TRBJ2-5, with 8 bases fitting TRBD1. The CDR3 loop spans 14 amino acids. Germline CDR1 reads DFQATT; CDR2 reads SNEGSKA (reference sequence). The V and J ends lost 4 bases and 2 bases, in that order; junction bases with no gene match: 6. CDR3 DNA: TGCAGTGCTACCCGGACAGGGATACAAGAGACCCAGTACTTC. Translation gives CSATRTGIQETQYF.

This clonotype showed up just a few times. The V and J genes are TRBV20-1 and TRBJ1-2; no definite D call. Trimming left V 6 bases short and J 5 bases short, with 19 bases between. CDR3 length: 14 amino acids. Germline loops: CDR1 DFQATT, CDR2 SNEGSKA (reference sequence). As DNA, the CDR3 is TGCAGTGCCTCATCGGAGGGAGGATGGTATGGCTACACCTTC. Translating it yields CSASSEGGWYGYTF.

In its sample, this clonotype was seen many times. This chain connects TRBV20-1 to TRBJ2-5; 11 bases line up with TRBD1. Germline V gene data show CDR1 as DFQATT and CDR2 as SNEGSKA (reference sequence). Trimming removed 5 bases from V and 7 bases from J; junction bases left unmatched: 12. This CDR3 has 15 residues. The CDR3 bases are TGCAGTGCTCACGCGGGGACAGGGGGGCCAACGACCCAGTACTTC. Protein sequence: CSAHAGTGGPTTQYF.

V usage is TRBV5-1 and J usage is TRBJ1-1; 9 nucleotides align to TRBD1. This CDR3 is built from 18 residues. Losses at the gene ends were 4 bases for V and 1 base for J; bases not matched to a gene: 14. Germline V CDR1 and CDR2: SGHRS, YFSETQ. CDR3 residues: CASSLRSGTGIRNTEAFF. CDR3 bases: TGCGCCAGCAGCCTCAGGTCCGGGACAGGGATTAGGAACACTGAAGCTTTCTTT.

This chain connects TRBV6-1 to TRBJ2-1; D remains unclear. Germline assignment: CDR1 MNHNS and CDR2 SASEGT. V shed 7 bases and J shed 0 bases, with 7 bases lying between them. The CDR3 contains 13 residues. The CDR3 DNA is TGTGCCAGCACACAGAGCTCCTACAATGAGCAGTTCTTC. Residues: CASTQSSYNEQFF.

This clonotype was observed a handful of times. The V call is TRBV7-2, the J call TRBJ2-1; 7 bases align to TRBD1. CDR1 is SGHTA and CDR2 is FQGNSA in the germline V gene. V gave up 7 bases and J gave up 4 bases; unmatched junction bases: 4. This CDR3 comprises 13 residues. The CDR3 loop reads CASMDRTYNEQFF. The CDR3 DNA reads TGTGCCAGCATGGACAGGACGTACAATGAGCAGTTCTTC.

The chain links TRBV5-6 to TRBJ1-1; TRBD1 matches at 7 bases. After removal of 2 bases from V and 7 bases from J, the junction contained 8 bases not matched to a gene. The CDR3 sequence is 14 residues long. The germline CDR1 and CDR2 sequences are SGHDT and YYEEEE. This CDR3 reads CASSFGDRRLEAFF. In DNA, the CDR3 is TGTGCCAGCAGCTTCGGGGACAGAAGACTTGAAGCTTTCTTT.

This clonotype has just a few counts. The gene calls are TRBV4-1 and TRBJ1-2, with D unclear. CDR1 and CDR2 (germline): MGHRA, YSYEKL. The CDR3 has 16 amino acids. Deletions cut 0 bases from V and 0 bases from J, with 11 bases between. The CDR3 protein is CASSQDSAAANYGYTF. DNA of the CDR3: TGCGCCAGCAGCCAAGACTCGGCCGCCGCTAACTATGGCTACACCTTC.

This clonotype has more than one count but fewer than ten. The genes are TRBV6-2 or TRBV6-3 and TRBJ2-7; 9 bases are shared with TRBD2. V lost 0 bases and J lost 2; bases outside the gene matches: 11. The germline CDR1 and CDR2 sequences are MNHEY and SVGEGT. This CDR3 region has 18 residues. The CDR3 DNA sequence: TGTGCCAGCAGTTACTCCTCCACCCTTAGCGGGAGCCCCTACGAGCAGTACTTC. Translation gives CASSYSSTLSGSPYEQYF.

Here the CDR3 reads CSQREGSDTQYF. CDR3 nucleotide sequence: TGCAGCCAGCGGGAGGGGTCAGATACGCAGTATTTT. V is TRBV29-1 and J is TRBJ2-3; TRBD2 matches at 10 bases. V trimming: 8 bases; J trimming: 4 bases; junction bases outside the gene matches: 3. The CDR3 loop spans 12 amino acids. Germline CDR1 SQVTM, CDR2 ANQGSEA.

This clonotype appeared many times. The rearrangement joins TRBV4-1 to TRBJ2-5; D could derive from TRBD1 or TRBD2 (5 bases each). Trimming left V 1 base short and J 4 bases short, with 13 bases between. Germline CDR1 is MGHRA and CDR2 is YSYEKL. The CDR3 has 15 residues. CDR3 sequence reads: CASSQVGAGRETQYF. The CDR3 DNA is TGCGCCAGCAGCCAAGTCGGGGCAGGGAGAGAGACCCAGTACTTC.

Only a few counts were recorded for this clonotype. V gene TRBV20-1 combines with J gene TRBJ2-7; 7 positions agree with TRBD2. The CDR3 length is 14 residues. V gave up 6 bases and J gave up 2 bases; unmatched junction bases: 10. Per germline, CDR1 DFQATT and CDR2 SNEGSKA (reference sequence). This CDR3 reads CSAGPWTRTYEQYF. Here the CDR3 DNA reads TGCAGTGCCGGTCCCTGGACTAGGACCTACGAGCAGTACTTC.

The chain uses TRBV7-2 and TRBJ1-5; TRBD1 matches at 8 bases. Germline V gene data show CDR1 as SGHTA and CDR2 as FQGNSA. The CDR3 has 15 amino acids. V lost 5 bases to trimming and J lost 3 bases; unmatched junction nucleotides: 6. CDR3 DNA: TGTGCCAGCAGCCCGGTGACAGGGGCCAATCAGCCCCAGCATTTT. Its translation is CASSPVTGANQPQHF.

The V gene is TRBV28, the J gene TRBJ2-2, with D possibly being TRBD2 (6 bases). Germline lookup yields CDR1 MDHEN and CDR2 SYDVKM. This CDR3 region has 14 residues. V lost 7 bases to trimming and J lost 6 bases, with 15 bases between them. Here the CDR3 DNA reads TGTGCCAGCATTGAAGCGGGCGGCGCCGGGGAGCTGTTTTTT. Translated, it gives CASIEAGGAGELFF. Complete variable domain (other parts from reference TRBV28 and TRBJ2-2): DVKVTQSSRYLVKRTGEKVFLECVQDMDHENMFWYRQDPGLGLRLIYFSYDVKMKEKGDIPEGYSVSREKKERFSLILESASTNQTSMYLCASIEAGGAGELFFGEGSRLTVL.

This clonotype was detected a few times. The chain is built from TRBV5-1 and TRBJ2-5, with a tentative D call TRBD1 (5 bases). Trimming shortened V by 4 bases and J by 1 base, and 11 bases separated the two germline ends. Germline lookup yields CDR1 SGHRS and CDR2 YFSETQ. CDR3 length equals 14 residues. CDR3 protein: CASSLSDSQETQYF. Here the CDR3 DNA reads TGCGCCAGCAGCCTTAGTGACAGCCAAGAGACCCAGTACTTC.

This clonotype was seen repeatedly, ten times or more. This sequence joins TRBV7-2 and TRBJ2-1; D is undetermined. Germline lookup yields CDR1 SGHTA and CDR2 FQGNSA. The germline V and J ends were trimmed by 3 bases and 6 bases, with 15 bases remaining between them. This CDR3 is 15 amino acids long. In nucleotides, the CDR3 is TGTGCCAGCAGCTTTGCTCCCACCCGCTCCAATGAGCAGTTCTTC. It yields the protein CASSFAPTRSNEQFF.

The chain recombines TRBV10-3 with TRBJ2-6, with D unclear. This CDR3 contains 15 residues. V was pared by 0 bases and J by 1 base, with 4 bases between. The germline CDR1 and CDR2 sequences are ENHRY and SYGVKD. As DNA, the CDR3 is TGTGCCATCAGTGAGTCCCGGTCTGGGGCCAACGTCCTGACTTTC. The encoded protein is CAISESRSGANVLTF.

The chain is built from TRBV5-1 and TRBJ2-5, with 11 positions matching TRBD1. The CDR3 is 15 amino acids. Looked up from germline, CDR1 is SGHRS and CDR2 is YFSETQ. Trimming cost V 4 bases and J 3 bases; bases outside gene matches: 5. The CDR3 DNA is TGCGCCAGCAGCCAAAGGGACAGGGGGGAAGAGACCCAGTACTTC. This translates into CASSQRDRGEETQYF.

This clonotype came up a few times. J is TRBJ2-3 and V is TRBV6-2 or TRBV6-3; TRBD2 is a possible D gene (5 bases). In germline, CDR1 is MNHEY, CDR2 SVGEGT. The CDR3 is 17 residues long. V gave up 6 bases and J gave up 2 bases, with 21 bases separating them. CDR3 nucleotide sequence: TGTGCCAGCAGAAATCCCAGCGCTAGCCCCTACACAGATACGCAGTATTTT. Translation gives CASRNPSASPYTDTQYF.

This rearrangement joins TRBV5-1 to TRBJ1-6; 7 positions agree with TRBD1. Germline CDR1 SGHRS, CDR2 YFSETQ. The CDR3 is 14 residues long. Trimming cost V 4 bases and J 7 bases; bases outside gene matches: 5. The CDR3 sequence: CASSPGQLNSPLHF. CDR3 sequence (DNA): TGCGCCAGCAGCCCGGGACAGCTGAATTCACCCCTCCACTTT. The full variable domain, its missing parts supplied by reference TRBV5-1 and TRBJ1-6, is KAGVTQTPRYLIKTRGQQVTLSCSPISGHRSVSWYQQTPGQGLQFLFEYFSETQRNKGNFPGRFSGRQFSNSRSEMNVSTLELGDSALYLCASSPGQLNSPLHFGNGTRLTVT.

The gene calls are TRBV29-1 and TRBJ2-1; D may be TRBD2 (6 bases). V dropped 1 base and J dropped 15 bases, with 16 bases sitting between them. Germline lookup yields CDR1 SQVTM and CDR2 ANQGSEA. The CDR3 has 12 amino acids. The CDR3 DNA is TGCAGCGTTGAAGGGGGGACGGGAGACCCGTTCTTC. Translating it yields CSVEGGTGDPFF.

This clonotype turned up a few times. The CDR3, as DNA: TGCAGTGCCAGCAGGGGAGAGGGCACAGATACGCAGTATTTT. This gives the protein CSASRGEGTDTQYF. V usage is TRBV20-1 and J usage is TRBJ2-3; perhaps TRBD1 as D (6 bases). The CDR3 runs 14 residues. CDR1 and CDR2 from the germline V gene are DFQATT and SNEGSKA (reference sequence). Trimming took 6 bases from V and 1 from J, leaving 14 bases between them.

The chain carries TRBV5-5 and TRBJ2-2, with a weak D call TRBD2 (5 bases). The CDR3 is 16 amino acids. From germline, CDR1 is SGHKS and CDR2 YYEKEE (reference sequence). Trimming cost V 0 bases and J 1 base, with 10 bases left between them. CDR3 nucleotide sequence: TGTGCCAGCAGCTTGGGCCACAGCGGGAACACCGGGGAGCTGTTTTTT. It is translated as CASSLGHSGNTGELFF. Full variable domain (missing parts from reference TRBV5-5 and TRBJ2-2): DAGVTQSPTHLIKTRGQQVTLRCSPISGHKSVSWYQQVLGQGPQFIFQYYEKEERGRGNFPDRFSARQFPNYSSELNVNALLLGDSALYLCASSLGHSGNTGELFFGEGSRLTVL.

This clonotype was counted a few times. In DNA form, the CDR3 reads TGTGCCAGCAGCCCATTCGGGAATAGCAATCAGCCCCAGCATTTT. This sequence encodes CASSPFGNSNQPQHF. This chain connects TRBV7-2 to TRBJ1-5; D is unclear. CDR1 is SGHTA and CDR2 is FQGNSA in the germline V gene. CDR3 size: 15 residues. The V end lost 5 bases, the J end lost 0 bases, and 11 bases lay between the germline ends.